This TCR beta chain was sequenced for a study of CD8 T cells in Susac syndrome. The RNA, about 0.45 to 1 ug, was put through reverse transcription using random hexamers. The method of amplification for TCR beta CDR3 was immunoSEQ multiplex PCR, covering 54 Vbeta and 13 Jbeta. TCRdb re-called the immunoSEQ multiplex PCR reads with MiXCR, one entry per CDR3 protein. The profile shows 150,000 to 200,000 distinct CDR3 sequences, about 94% of them singletons. The V end was cut by 8 bases, the J end by 5 bases, with 25 bases between. CDR3 size: 16 residues. The germline V gene encodes CDR1 DFQATT and CDR2 SNEGSKA (reference sequence). The study sequenced TCR beta in blood CD8+ and CD4+ T cells. Controls matched for sex and age were healthy donors. While CD8+ and CD4+ T cells were isolated negatively, TEMRA cells were enriched by FACS.

This TCR was recovered from a human donor in good health. V and J are TRBV20-1 and TRBJ2-1; D is perhaps TRBD2 (6 bases). The sequenced material came from CD4+ T cells from PBMCs. CDR3 amino acids: CSSASYGGKGDNEQFF. The CDR3 DNA follows: TGCAGTTCAGCCTCCTACGGAGGGAAAGGGGACAATGAGCAGTTCTTC.